This T cell receptor (beta chain) came from a study of identifying expanded T cells in peripheral blood. The CDR3 runs to 13 residues. CDR1 and CDR2 from the germline V gene are MNHNY and SVGAGI (reference sequence). V gave up 2 bases and J gave up 5 bases, with 8 bases separating them. The method was immunoSEQ multiplex PCR; TCRdb's version includes in-frame clones alone and lacks a portion of them. The sample lists about 50,000 clones; roughly 82% were seen once. The V call is TRBV6-6, the J call TRBJ2-3; TRBD2 might be the D (5 bases). Sequencing input: blood. This clonotype was sampled from a person aged 18 to 70 in good health. Here the CDR3 reads CASSYNSGDTQYF. The DNA of the CDR3 is TGTGCCAGCAGTTACAACAGCGGAGATACGCAGTATTTT.